This passage covers 20 T cell receptor beta chains from one sample sequenced in a study of blood T cell repertoires in COVID-19. Repertoires were generated with immunoSEQ multiplex PCR, while TCRdb's copy carries only in-frame clones and drops some. Among 150,000 or so clones listed, about four fifths were seen once. Sequencing was carried out using PBMCs or T cells enriched from blood (not recorded which). The receptors shown here come from an older woman who had recovered from COVID-19.

The gene calls are TRBV7-9 and TRBJ2-5; 10 positions match TRBD2. Germline V gene sequence: CDR1 SEHNR, CDR2 FQNEAQ (reference sequence). This CDR3 has 15 residues. Losses at the gene ends were 6 bases for V and 5 bases for J; bases not matched to a gene: 9. The DNA for the CDR3 is TGTGCCAGCAGTGAGCGGGGGGGATTCAGGGAGACCCAGTACTTC. The encoded protein is CASSERGGFRETQYF.

In its sample, this clone was seen a few times. CDR3 amino acids: CSVVPDSSSSYEQYF. CDR3 DNA sequence: TGCAGCGTTGTACCCGACAGCTCTAGCTCCTACGAGCAGTACTTC. The rearrangement joins TRBV29-1 to TRBJ2-7; D perhaps matches TRBD1 (5 bases). This CDR3 region has 15 residues. Germline-derived CDR1 and CDR2 are SQVTM and ANQGSEA. V dropped 4 bases and J dropped 0 bases, with 16 bases sitting between them.

The rearrangement joins TRBV10-2 to TRBJ2-2; D perhaps matches TRBD2 (7 bases). The ends were cut back, 7 bases at V and 6 bases at J, with 12 bases in the middle. The CDR3 is 13 residues long. CDR1 and CDR2 (germline): WSHSY, SAAADI. The CDR3 sequence: CASKGGTSGELFF. CDR3 sequence (DNA): TGCGCCAGCAAGGGGGGGACCTCCGGGGAGCTGTTTTTT.

V usage is TRBV6-4 and J usage is TRBJ1-1, with D possibly TRBD1 on 5 matching bases. This CDR3 has 16 residues. Germline V gene lookup returns CDR1 MRHNA and CDR2 SNTAGT. The V end lost 2 bases, the J end lost 1 base, and 14 bases lay between the germline ends. This chain's CDR3 is CASSDALTTGNTEAFF. The CDR3 DNA reads as TGTGCCAGCAGTGACGCCCTCACCACAGGGAACACTGAAGCTTTCTTT.

This clone has only a few counts. CDR3 sequence reads: CAFLTGTSVTTGELFF. For the CDR3, the DNA is TGTGCCTTCCTTACCGGGACTAGCGTCACCACCGGGGAGCTGTTTTTT. The chain recombines TRBV30 with TRBJ2-2; 10 bases fit TRBD2. The CDR3 runs to 16 residues. Germline V gene lookup returns CDR1 GTSNPN and CDR2 SVGIG (reference sequence). The junction had 12 bases not matched to a gene; V was cut back by 7 bases and J by 4 bases.

The chain joins TRBV5-4 to TRBJ2-7, with a possible D match to TRBD2 (5 bases). The CDR3 consists of 15 residues. Per the germline V gene, CDR1 is SGHNT and CDR2 is YYREEE (reference sequence). V lost 0 bases to trimming and J lost 0 bases, with 10 bases between them. The CDR3 DNA follows: TGTGCCAGCAGCTTGGGAGGGCAGAGCTCCTACGAGCAGTACTTC. Amino acids: CASSLGGQSSYEQYF. The full variable domain, rest sourced from reference TRBV5-4 and TRBJ2-7, is ETGVTQSPTHLIKTRGQQVTLRCSSQSGHNTVSWYQQALGQGPQFIFQYYREEENGRGNFPPRFSGLQFPNYSSELNVNALELDDSALYLCASSLGGQSSYEQYFGPGTRLTVT.

The chain carries TRBV27 and TRBJ1-2; no clear D gene. Trimming took off 0 bases at V and 3 bases at J, with 11 bases between the two ends. Germline V gene lookup returns CDR1 MNHEY and CDR2 SMNVEV (reference sequence). The CDR3 loop spans 15 amino acids. CDR3 in amino acids: CASSLSYAEYYGYTF. DNA of the CDR3: TGTGCCAGCAGTTTATCCTACGCGGAATACTATGGCTACACCTTC.

The gene calls are TRBV4-1 and TRBJ2-7; the D is unclear. This CDR3 has 14 residues. Per germline, CDR1 MGHRA and CDR2 YSYEKL. V shed 0 bases and J shed 1 base, with 7 bases lying between them. The CDR3 reads CASSQEQLSYEQYF. The CDR3 DNA is TGCGCCAGCAGCCAAGAACAGCTTTCCTACGAGCAGTACTTC.

The chain combines TRBV11-2 with TRBJ1-2; the D is unclear. The CDR3 runs to 13 residues. Germline CDR1 reads SGHAT; CDR2 reads FQNNGV. Trimming shortened V by 6 bases and J by 5 bases, and 13 bases separated the two germline ends. The CDR3 region has the DNA TGTGCCAGCAGACCGGTTTCACTGTATGGCTACACCTTC. Amino acid sequence: CASRPVSLYGYTF.

The V call is TRBV5-4, the J call TRBJ1-2; 10 bases fit TRBD1. V lost 3 bases to trimming and J lost 8 bases; unmatched junction nucleotides: 7. Germline CDR1 is SGHNT and CDR2 is YYREEE (reference sequence). This CDR3 spans 14 amino acids. This CDR3 reads CASSSPGQGPGYTF. The CDR3 DNA reads as TGTGCCAGCAGCTCCCCGGGACAGGGGCCCGGCTACACCTTC.

V and J are TRBV15 and TRBJ2-1, with 8 bases aligning to TRBD2. Unmatched junction bases numbered 13, after V lost 3 bases and J lost 0 bases. The CDR3 runs to 19 residues. Per the germline V gene, CDR1 is LNHNV and CDR2 is YYDKDF (reference sequence). The CDR3 loop is CATSSSPGLGMSSYNEQFF. In nucleotides, the CDR3 is TGTGCCACCAGCAGCAGTCCGGGACTAGGGATGAGCTCCTACAATGAGCAGTTCTTC.

The J gene is TRBJ1-4, the V gene TRBV9; D uncertain. The CDR3 is 15 amino acids. CDR1 and CDR2 from the germline V gene are SGDLS and YYNGEE. V lost 2 bases and J lost 4, with 12 bases in between. The chain's CDR3 is CASSVSGRINEKLFF. In DNA, the CDR3 is TGTGCCAGCAGCGTCTCAGGCAGGATTAATGAAAAACTGTTTTTT.

The CDR3 sequence: CASSAYRGQGIGGYTF. The CDR3 region has the DNA TGTGCCAGTAGTGCTTACAGGGGACAGGGTATTGGTGGCTACACCTTC. This chain links TRBV19 with TRBJ1-2; TRBD1 matches at 9 bases. V gave up 5 bases and J gave up 7 bases; unmatched junction bases: 14. From germline, CDR1 is LNHDA and CDR2 SQIVND (reference sequence). The CDR3 length is 16 residues. Looking up the rest from reference TRBV19 and TRBJ1-2 gives the full variable domain: DGGITQSPKYLFRKEGQNVTLSCEQNLNHDAMYWYRQDPGQGLRLIYYSQIVNDFQKGDIAEGYSVSREKKESFPLTVTSAQKNPTAFYLCASSAYRGQGIGGYTFGSGTRLTVV.

This clone was counted ten times or more. The J gene is TRBJ2-3, the V gene TRBV30; D may be TRBD2 (5 bases). Trimming took off 4 bases at V and 6 bases at J, with 14 bases between the two ends. The CDR3 runs to 13 residues. CDR1 GTSNPN and CDR2 SVGIG come from the germline V gene (reference sequence). The CDR3 DNA reads as TGTGCCTGGAAGGGTCTAGCCGCGGATACGCAGTATTTT. Protein product: CAWKGLAADTQYF.

The chain joins TRBV3-1 (or the pseudogene TRBV3-2) to TRBJ2-1; D may be TRBD1 (6 bases). CDR1 and CDR2 (germline): LGHDT, YNNKEL (reference sequence). The CDR3 contains 12 residues. V was pared by 8 bases and J by 2 bases, with 7 bases between. Written as DNA, the CDR3 is TGTGCCAGCGGGGGCCCCTACAATGAGCAGTTCTTC. Amino acids: CASGGPYNEQFF.

The V gene is TRBV5-6, the J gene TRBJ2-2; 10 bases match TRBD1. This CDR3 region has 16 residues. V lost 3 bases and J lost 4; bases outside the gene matches: 6. Germline V gives CDR1 SGHDT, CDR2 YYEEEE. CDR3 in amino acids: CASSYAGTGATGELFF. The CDR3 bases are TGTGCCAGCAGCTACGCCGGGACAGGGGCCACCGGGGAGCTGTTTTTT.

The chain combines TRBV7-8 with TRBJ1-1; D may be TRBD1 (5 bases). The CDR3 extends over 15 amino acids. Germline CDR1 SGHVS, CDR2 FQNEAQ. V was trimmed by 2 bases and J by 0 bases, leaving 10 bases between them. CDR3 sequence (DNA): TGTGCCAGCAGCTTAAAACGACAGTTGAACACTGAAGCTTTCTTT. This translates into CASSLKRQLNTEAFF.

This clone has more than one count but fewer than ten. The chain employs TRBV24-1 and TRBJ1-2, with TRBD1 matching 9 bases. CDR1 and CDR2 (germline): KGHDR, SFDVKD. The CDR3 consists of 16 residues. Losses at the gene ends were 2 bases for V and 2 bases for J; bases not matched to a gene: 5. CDR3 DNA: TGTGCCACCAGTGATTCGGGACAGGGATCCAACTATGGCTACACCTTC. As protein: CATSDSGQGSNYGYTF.

The V call is TRBV19, the J call TRBJ1-2; TRBD1 matches 8 bases. The CDR3 is 13 amino acids. V dropped 6 bases and J dropped 5; count of bases not matched to a gene: 5. Germline assignment: CDR1 LNHDA and CDR2 SQIVND (reference sequence). The CDR3 region is CASRSGGRYGYTF. CDR3 nucleotide sequence: TGTGCCAGTAGATCAGGGGGCCGTTATGGCTACACCTTC.

This chain links TRBV18 with TRBJ2-1, with a possible D match to TRBD2 (5 bases). CDR1 and CDR2 (germline): KGHSH, LQKENI. This CDR3 has 11 amino acids. The V and J ends lost 3 bases and 10 bases respectively, with 7 bases between them. CDR3 in amino acids: CASSPTGEQFF. The DNA of the CDR3 is TGTGCCAGCTCACCGACGGGGGAGCAGTTCTTC.